This TCR beta chain was sequenced during a study of T cell responses to AZD1222 COVID-19 vaccine. Study-level results: Targeting of unmutated variant regions was reportedly seen in nearly half of spike-specific TCRs.

The V gene lost 1 base and the J gene lost 5 bases, with 12 bases spanning the gap. Germline CDR1 KGHSH, CDR2 LQKENI. The CDR3 length is 15 residues. TCRdb's copy holds only in-frame clones and misses some; the assay was immunoSEQ multiplex PCR. The top ten clones hold 1.5% to 2% of a sample with around 130,000 clones, 91% of them seen once. Regarding this clone: Its antigen is unidentified.

The sample consisted of peripheral blood, taken 28 days after the second AZD1222 dose. The receptor comes from an adult who received the AZD1222 COVID-19 vaccine. The rearrangement uses TRBV18 and TRBJ1-5; possibly TRBD1 for D (5 bases). CDR3 bases: TGTGCCAGCTCACCACGGGCGGGGGAGGATCAGCCCCAGCATTTT. Translating it yields CASSPRAGEDQPQHF.